Each of the 10 T cell receptor beta chains below was sequenced from the same sample in a study of blood T cells in healthy people across ages. A sample-barcoded 5' primer and a J-beta primer mix were used in a second PCR of about 7 to 11 cycles. TCRdb analysed the 5' RACE reads with MiXCR anew, one entry per CDR3 protein. The profile shows about 400,000 distinct CDR3 sequences, more than 45% of them singletons. Sequenced material: blood. These receptors came from a man aged 55 to 70 in good health.

The CDR3 DNA reads as TGTGCCATCACTACACACGACAGGGAGCCTAACGAGCAGTACTTC. Its protein product is CAITTHDREPNEQYF. V gene TRBV10-3 combines with J gene TRBJ2-7; 7 bases line up with TRBD1. V was clipped by 7 bases and J by 5 bases; unmatched bases: 14. The CDR3 has 15 residues. The germline gives CDR1 ENHRY, CDR2 SYGVKD.

This chain uses TRBV25-1 with TRBJ1-2, with 11 bases identical to TRBD1. This CDR3 is 13 amino acids long. J was trimmed by 8 bases and V by 9 bases; bases with no gene match: 8. Germline V CDR1 and CDR2: MGHDK, SYGVNS. The CDR3 here is CARPGQGVGGYTF. Written as DNA, the CDR3 is TGTGCCAGGCCGGGACAGGGGGTAGGGGGCTACACCTTC.

The chain is built from TRBV7-2 and TRBJ1-1, with D hard to call. Germline V gene lookup returns CDR1 SGHTA and CDR2 FQGNSA. The CDR3 runs to 16 residues. Between the trimmed V and J ends, which lost 5 bases and 4 bases, there was a span of 20 bases. The CDR3 DNA sequence: TGTGCCAGCAGCCGGAAATCGGGGTATGATGGCACTGAAGCTTTCTTT. This gives the protein CASSRKSGYDGTEAFF.

The chain carries TRBV7-3 and TRBJ2-3; no clear D gene. The germline V gene has CDR1 SGHTA and CDR2 FQGTGA. V lost 1 base and J lost 5, with 13 bases in between. The CDR3 contains 15 residues. DNA of the CDR3: TGTGCCAGCAGCTTAATCGGGCTCGGTGAAGATACGCAGTATTTT. Translated, it gives CASSLIGLGEDTQYF.

Only a few counts were recorded for this clonotype. J is TRBJ2-1 and V is TRBV5-1; unclear D gene. CDR3 size: 16 residues. V gave up 0 bases and J gave up 5 bases, with 15 bases separating them. From germline, CDR1 is SGHRS and CDR2 YFSETQ. CDR3 region: CASSLDFTPPNNEQFF. CDR3 sequence (DNA): TGCGCCAGCAGCTTGGACTTCACGCCACCCAACAATGAGCAGTTCTTC. The whole variable domain, filled in from reference TRBV5-1 and TRBJ2-1, reads KAGVTQTPRYLIKTRGQQVTLSCSPISGHRSVSWYQQTPGQGLQFLFEYFSETQRNKGNFPGRFSGRQFSNSRSEMNVSTLELGDSALYLCASSLDFTPPNNEQFFGPGTRLTVL.

V and J are TRBV28 and TRBJ1-6; D ambiguous. CDR1 is MDHEN, CDR2 SYDVKM, per germline. CDR3 size: 14 residues. V was clipped by 2 bases and J by 6 bases, with 8 bases between them. In nucleotides, the CDR3 is TGTGCCAGCAGTTTAAGCCTTGCTAATTCACCCCTCCACTTT. Its protein is CASSLSLANSPLHF.

This chain uses TRBV5-1 with TRBJ1-4; D is perhaps TRBD1 (6 bases). The germline V and J ends were trimmed by 5 bases and 4 bases, with 15 bases remaining between them. The CDR3 sequence is 15 residues long. Looked up from germline, CDR1 is SGHRS and CDR2 is YFSETQ. The CDR3 loop is CASRRDRTNNEKLFF. The CDR3 DNA sequence: TGCGCCAGCAGACGTGACAGGACAAATAATGAAAAACTGTTTTTT.

The V gene is TRBV9, the J gene TRBJ2-7; the D is unclear. This CDR3 has 14 amino acids. Trimming took off 0 bases at V and 2 bases at J, with 9 bases between the two ends. CDR1 and CDR2 (germline): SGDLS, YYNGEE. CDR3 bases: TGTGCCAGCAGCGTAGCAGGTCAGACCTACGAGCAGTACTTC. Translated, it gives CASSVAGQTYEQYF. Complete variable domain (other parts from reference TRBV9 and TRBJ2-7): DSGVTQTPKHLITATGQRVTLRCSPRSGDLSVYWYQQSLDQGLQFLIQYYNGEERAKGNILERFSAQQFPDLHSELNLSSLELGDSALYFCASSVAGQTYEQYFGPGTRLTVT.

V gene TRBV7-2 combines with J gene TRBJ1-5; D not resolved. Trimming shortened V by 3 bases and J by 7 bases, and 13 bases separated the two germline ends. The V gene's germline CDR1 is SGHTA and CDR2 FQGNSA. The CDR3 contains 14 residues. The CDR3 DNA reads as TGTGCCAGCAGCTTTAAGGGTGAGGGACAGCCCCAGCATTTT. Translation: CASSFKGEGQPQHF. Based on the CDR3 plus reference TRBV7-2 and TRBJ1-5, the full variable domain is GAGVSQSPSNKVTEKGKDVELRCDPISGHTALYWYRQSLGQGLEFLIYFQGNSAPDKSGLPSDRFSAERTGGSVSTLTIQRTQQEDSAVYLCASSFKGEGQPQHFGDGTRLSIL.

The chain couples TRBV6-2 or TRBV6-3 to TRBJ1-2, with TRBD1 matching 7 bases. J was trimmed by 3 bases and V by 4 bases; bases with no gene match: 14. The CDR3 is made up of 17 amino acids. Per the germline V gene, CDR1 is MNHEY and CDR2 is SVGEGT. CDR3 protein: CASSSRNRGGSDYGYTF. In DNA form, the CDR3 reads TGTGCCAGCAGTTCCCGAAACAGGGGCGGTTCGGACTATGGCTACACCTTC.